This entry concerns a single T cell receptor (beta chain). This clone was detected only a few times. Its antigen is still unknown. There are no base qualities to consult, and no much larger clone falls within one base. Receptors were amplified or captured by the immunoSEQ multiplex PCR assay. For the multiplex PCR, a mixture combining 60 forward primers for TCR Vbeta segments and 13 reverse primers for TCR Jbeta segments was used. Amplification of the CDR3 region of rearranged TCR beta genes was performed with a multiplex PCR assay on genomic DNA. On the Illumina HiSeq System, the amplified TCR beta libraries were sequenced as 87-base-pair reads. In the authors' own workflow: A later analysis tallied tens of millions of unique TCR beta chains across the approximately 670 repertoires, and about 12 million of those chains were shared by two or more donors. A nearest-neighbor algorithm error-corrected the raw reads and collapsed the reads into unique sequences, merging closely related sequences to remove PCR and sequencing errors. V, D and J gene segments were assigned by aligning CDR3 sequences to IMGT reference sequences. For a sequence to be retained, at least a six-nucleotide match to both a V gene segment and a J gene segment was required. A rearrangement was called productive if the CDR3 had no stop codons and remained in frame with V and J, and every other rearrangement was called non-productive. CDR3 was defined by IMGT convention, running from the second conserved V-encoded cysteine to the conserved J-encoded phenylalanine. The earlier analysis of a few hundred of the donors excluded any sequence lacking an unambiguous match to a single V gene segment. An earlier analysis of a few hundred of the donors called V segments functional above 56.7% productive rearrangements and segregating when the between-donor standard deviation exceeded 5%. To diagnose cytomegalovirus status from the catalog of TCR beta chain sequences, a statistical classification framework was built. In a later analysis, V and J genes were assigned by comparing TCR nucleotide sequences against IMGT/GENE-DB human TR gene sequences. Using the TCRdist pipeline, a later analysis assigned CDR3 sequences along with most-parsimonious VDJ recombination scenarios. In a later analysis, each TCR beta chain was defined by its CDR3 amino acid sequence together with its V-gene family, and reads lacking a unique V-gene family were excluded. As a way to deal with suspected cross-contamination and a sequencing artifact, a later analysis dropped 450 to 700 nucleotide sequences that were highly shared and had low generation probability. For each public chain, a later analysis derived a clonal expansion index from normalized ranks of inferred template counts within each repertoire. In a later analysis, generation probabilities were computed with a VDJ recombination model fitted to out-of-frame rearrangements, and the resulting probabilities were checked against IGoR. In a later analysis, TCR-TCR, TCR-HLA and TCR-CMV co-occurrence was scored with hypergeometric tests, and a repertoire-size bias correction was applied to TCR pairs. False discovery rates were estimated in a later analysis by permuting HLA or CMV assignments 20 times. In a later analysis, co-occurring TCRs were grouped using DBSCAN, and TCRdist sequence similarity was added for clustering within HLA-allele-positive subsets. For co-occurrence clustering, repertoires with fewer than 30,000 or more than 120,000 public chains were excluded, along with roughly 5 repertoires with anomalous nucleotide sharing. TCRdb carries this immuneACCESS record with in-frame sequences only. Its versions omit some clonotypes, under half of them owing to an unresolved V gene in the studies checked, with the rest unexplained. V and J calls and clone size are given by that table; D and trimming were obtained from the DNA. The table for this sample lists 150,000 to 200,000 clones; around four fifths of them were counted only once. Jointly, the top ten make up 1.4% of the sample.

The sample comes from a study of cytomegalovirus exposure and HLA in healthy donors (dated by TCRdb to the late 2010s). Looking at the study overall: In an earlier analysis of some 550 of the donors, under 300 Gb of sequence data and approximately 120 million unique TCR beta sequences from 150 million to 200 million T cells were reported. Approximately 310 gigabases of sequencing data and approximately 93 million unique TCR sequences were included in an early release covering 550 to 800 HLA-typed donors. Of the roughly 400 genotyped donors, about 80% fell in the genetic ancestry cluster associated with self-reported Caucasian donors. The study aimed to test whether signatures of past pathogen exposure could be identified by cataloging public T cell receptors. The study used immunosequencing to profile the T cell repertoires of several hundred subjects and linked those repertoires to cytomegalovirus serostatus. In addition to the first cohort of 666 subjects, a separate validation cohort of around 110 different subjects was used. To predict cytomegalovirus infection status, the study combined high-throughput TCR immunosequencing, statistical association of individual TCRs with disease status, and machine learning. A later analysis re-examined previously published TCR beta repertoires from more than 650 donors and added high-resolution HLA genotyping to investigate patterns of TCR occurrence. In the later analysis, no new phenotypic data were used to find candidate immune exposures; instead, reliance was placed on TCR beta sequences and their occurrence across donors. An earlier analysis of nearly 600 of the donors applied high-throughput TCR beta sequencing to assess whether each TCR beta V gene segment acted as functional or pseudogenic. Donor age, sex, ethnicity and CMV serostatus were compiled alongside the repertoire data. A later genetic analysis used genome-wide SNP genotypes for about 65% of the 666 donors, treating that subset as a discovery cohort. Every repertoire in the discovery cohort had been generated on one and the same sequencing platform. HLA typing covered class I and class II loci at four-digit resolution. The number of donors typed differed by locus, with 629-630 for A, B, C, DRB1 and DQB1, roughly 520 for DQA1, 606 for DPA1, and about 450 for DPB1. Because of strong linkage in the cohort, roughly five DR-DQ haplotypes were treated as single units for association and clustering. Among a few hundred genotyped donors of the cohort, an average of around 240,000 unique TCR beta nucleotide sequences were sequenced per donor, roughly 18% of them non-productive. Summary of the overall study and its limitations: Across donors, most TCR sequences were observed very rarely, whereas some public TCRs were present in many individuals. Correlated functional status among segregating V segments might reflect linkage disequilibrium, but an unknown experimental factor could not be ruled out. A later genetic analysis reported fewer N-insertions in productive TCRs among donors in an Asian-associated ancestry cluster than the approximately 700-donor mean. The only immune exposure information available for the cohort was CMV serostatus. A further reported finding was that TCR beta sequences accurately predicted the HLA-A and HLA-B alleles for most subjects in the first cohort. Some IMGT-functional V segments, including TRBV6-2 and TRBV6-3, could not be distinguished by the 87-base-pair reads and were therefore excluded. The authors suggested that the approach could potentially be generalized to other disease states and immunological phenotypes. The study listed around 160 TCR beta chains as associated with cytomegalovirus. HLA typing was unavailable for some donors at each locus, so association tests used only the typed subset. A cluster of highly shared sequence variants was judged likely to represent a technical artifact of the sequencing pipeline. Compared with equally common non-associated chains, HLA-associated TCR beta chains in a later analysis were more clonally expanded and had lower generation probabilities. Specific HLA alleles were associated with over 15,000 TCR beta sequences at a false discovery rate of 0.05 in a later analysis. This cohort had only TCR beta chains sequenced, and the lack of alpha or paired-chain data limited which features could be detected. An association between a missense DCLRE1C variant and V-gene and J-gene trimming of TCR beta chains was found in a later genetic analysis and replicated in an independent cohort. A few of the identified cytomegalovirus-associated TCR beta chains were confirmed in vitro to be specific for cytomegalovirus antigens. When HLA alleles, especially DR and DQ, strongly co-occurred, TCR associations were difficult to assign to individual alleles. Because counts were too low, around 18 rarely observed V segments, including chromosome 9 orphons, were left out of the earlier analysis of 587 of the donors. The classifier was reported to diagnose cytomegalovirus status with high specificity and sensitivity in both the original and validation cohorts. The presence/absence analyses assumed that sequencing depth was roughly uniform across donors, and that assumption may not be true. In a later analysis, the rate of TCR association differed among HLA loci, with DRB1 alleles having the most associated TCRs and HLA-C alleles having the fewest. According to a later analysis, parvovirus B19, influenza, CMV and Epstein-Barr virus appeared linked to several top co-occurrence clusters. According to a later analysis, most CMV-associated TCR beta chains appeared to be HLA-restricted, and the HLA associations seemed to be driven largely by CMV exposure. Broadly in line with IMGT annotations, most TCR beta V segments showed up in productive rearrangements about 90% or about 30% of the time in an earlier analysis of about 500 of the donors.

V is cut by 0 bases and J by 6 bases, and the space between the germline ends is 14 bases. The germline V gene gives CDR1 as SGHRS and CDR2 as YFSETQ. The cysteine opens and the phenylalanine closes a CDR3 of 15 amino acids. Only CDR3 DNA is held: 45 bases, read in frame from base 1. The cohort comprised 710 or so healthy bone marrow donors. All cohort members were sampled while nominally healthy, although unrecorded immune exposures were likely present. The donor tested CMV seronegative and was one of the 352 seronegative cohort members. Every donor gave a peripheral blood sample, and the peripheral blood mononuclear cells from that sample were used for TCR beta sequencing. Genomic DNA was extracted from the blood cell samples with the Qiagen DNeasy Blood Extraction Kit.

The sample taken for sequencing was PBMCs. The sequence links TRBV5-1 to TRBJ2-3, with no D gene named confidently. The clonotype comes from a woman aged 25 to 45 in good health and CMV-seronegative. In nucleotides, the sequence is TGCGCCAGCAGCTTGGTGGTCCAGACCGGGGATACGCAGTATTTT. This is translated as CASSLVVQTGDTQYF.